This TCR beta chain was identified during a study of vaccination and CD4 T cells after COVID-19. Study-level information: At days 161 to 241 post-vaccination, as well as at day 14, three convalescent patients were sampled. Spike peptides, overlapping and drawn from SARS-CoV-2, HCoV-NL63, HCoV-OC43 and HCoV-229E, were used to stimulate cells.

Cultured CD4+ T cell DNA underwent sequencing with the Oncomine TCR Beta short-read assay. DNA came from CD4+ T cells after culture. Each CDR3 protein gets one entry after TCRdb re-called the PCR reads with MiXCR. In the table there are about 17,000 distinct CDR3 sequences, 47% of which are singletons. The sample's time point: late sampling 161 to 241 days after vaccination in three convalescent patients. The sample's treatment: approximately 9-day PBMC culture with coronavirus spike peptide pools or control peptides (ViraFEST assay). V lost 5 bases and J lost 7, with 23 bases in between. Germline V gene lookup returns CDR1 SGHNT and CDR2 YENEEA. The CDR3 runs to 16 residues. This clonotype turned up a few times. Its antigen is unidentified.

The source was CD4+ T cells from blood, cultured in vitro, collected about 7 months after SARS-CoV-2 vaccination. The chain couples TRBV11-3 to TRBJ2-5, with a weak D call TRBD2 (6 bases). The source is a human donor who had recovered from COVID-19. As DNA, the CDR3 is TGTGCCAGCAGCCAGCCCCCAGCGGCCTCCGGGGGGACCCAGTACTTC. Its translation is CASSQPPAASGGTQYF.